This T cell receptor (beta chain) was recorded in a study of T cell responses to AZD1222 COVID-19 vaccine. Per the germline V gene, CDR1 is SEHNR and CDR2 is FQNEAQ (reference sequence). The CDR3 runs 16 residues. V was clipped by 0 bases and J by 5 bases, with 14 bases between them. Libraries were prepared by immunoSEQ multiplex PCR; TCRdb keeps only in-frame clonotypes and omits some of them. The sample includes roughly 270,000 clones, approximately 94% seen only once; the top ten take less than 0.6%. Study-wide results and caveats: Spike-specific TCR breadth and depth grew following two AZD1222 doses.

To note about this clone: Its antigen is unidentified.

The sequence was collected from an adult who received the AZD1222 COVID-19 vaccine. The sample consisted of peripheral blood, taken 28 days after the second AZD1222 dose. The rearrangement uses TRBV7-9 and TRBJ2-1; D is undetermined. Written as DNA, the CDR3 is TGTGCCAGCAGCTTAGCACTACCCACCGATCACAATGAGCAGTTCTTC. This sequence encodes CASSLALPTDHNEQFF.